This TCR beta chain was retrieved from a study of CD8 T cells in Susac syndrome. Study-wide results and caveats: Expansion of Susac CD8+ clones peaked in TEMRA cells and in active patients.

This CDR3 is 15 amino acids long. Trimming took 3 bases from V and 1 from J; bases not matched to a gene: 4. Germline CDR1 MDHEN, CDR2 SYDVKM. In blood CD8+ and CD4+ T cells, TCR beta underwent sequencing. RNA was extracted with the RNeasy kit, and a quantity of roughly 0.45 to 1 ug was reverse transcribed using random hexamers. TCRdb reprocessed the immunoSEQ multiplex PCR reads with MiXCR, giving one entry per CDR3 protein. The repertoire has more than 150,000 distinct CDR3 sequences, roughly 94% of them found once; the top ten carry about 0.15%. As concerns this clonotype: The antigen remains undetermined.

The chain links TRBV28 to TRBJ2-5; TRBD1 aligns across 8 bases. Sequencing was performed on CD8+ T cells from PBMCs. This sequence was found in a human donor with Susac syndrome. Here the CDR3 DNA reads TGTGCCAGCAGTTTCAGGGGGCAGTCCCAAGAGACCCAGTACTTC. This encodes CASSFRGQSQETQYF.